This T cell receptor beta chain was observed in a study of lymphopenia after photon versus proton radiotherapy. Broader study findings: Relative stability marked proton patients; photon patients lost diversity and naive cells. Authors raise, but do not show, better survival with proton therapy. A bigger post-nadir fall in TCR diversity correlated inversely with survival time in deceased patients. Oligoclonal CD8+ Temra expansion after nadir drove photon patients' diversity drop.

Note on this clone: Antigen: not known.

The CDR3 spans 15 residues. Germline lookup yields CDR1 PRHDT and CDR2 FYEKMQ (reference sequence). V gave up 5 bases and J gave up 0 bases, with 11 bases separating them. Sequenced by immunoSEQ multiplex PCR; TCRdb stores in-frame clones only, minus some. The sample consists of about 160,000 clones, about nine tenths of them appearing once. The source material was peripheral blood, sampled from a patient treated with photon-based radiotherapy. The TCR comes from a middle-aged man with gastric cancer. The chain has TRBV13 and TRBJ1-5; the D is unclear. CDR3 coding DNA: TGTGCCAGCAGCCCCCATGGCGGTAGCAATCAGCCCCAGCATTTT. Translated, it gives CASSPHGGSNQPQHF.